These 7 T cell receptor beta chains were sequenced from one sample in a study of monozygotic twins with inflammatory bowel disease. From its re-call of the 5' RACE reads, TCRdb lists each CDR3 protein once, without DNA. This sample's table has approximately 330,000 distinct CDR3 sequences. Sequencing was done on a sample of blood. The receptor set was obtained from a human donor with ulcerative colitis or Crohn's disease, or a healthy co-twin of an affected twin (not recorded which).

This sequence joins TRBV27 and TRBJ1-3. CDR1 is MNHEY and CDR2 is SMNVEV in the germline V gene (reference sequence). CDR3 size: 14 residues. This chain's CDR3 is CASSLSQAGNTIYF.

This chain uses TRBV7-6 with TRBJ2-3; TCRdb lists TRBD2, though no DNA is available to test this call. Germline V lookup: CDR1 SGHVS, CDR2 FNYEAQ. This CDR3 spans 13 amino acids. CDR3 sequence reads: CASSLPPSHTQYF.

The CDR3 reads CASSARTVTASNTGELFF. The chain has TRBV11-2 and TRBJ2-2; TCRdb's D call of TRBD2 is untestable without DNA. CDR3 length equals 18 residues. Germline V gene sequence: CDR1 SGHAT, CDR2 FQNNGV.

This chain joins TRBV7-2 and TRBJ1-1; TCRdb indicates TRBD1, and absent DNA this call remains unverified. The CDR3 sequence is 15 residues long. Per germline, CDR1 SGHTA and CDR2 FQGNSA. CDR3 sequence reads: CASSQGSNVGTEAFF.

The gene calls are TRBV28 and TRBJ2-3. The germline gives CDR1 MDHEN, CDR2 SYDVKM. This CDR3 is built from 13 residues. CDR3 loop: CASSSPSTDTQYF.

V is TRBV10-3 and J is TRBJ1-2; TCRdb designates TRBD1, a call that cannot be tested without DNA. The CDR3 contains 16 residues. CDR1 ENHRY and CDR2 SYGVKD come from the germline V gene. The CDR3 here is CAISENRQGESYGYTF.

V gene TRBV20-1 combines with J gene TRBJ2-1. The CDR3 is made up of 15 amino acids. CDR1 and CDR2 (germline): DFQATT, SNEGSKA (reference sequence). CDR3: CSAQITSGLFNEQFF.